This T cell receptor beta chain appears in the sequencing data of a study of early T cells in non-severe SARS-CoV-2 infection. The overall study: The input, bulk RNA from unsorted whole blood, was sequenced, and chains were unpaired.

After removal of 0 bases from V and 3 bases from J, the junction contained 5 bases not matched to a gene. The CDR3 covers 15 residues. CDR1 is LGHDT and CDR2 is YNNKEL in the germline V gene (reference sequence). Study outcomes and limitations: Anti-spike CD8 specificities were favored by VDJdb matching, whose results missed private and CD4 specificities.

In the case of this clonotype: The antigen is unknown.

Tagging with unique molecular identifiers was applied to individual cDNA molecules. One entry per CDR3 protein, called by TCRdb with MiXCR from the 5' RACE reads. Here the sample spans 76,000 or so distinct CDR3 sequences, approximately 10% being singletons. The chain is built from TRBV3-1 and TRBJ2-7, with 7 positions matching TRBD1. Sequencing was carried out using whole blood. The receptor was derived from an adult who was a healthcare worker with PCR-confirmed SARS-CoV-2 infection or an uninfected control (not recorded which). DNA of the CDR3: TGTGCCAGCAGCCAAGACGATTGGACAGGCTACGAGCAGTACTTC. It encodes CASSQDDWTGYEQYF.